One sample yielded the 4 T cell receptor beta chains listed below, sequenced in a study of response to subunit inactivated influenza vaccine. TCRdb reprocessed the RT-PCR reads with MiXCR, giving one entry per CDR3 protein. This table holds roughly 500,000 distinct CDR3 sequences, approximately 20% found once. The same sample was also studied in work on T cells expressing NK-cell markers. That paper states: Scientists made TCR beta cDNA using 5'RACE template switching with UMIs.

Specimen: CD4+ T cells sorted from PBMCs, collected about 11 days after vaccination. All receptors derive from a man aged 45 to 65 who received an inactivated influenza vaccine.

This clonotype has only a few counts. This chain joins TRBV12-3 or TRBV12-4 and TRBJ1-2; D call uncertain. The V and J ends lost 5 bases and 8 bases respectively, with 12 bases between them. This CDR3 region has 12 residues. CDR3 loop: CASSAEGLGYTF. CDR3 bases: TGTGCCAGCAGTGCGGAGGGTCTAGGCTACACCTTC.

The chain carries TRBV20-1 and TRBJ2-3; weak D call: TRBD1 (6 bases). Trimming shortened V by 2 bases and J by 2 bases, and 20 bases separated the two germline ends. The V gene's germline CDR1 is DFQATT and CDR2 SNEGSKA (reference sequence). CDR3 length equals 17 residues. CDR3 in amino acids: CSARTIRGSWVTDTQYF. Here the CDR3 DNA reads TGCAGTGCTAGAACAATAAGGGGGAGTTGGGTCACAGATACGCAGTATTTT.

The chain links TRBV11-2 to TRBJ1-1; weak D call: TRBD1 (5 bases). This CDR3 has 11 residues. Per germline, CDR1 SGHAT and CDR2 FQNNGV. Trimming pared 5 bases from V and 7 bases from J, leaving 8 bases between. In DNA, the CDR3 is TGTGCCAGCAGCAATGGGGGTGAAGCTTTCTTT. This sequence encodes CASSNGGEAFF.

In nucleotides, the CDR3 is TGTGCCAGCCGCGGGACAGGGCTTGGCTACACCTTC. Translated, it gives CASRGTGLGYTF. The chain is built from TRBV6-1 and TRBJ1-2; 9 positions match TRBD1. With V trimmed by 8 bases and J by 7 bases, 5 bases remained unmatched. The CDR3 has 12 amino acids. Germline values: CDR1 MNHNS, CDR2 SASEGT.